The entry that follows covers one T cell receptor beta chain sequence. Per the original data handling: Estimated nucleated cell counts came from reference gene primer amplification. TCRdb's table, derived via immunoSEQ multiplex PCR, lists solely in-frame clones and lacks some. The D gene and trimming were derived from the DNA, and the V and J assignments and clone size from that table. The sample holds hundreds of thousands of clones, approximately 86% seen once. This entry comes from a study of blood T cell repertoires in COVID-19. Study-wide background: Collection of acute and convalescent COVID-19 samples took place in the United States, Italy and Spain.

This CDR3 contains 15 residues. Germline CDR1 SGHNT, CDR2 YENEEA. Unmatched junction bases numbered 7, after V lost 5 bases and J lost 10 bases. Specimen: peripheral blood. The chain combines TRBV11-3 with TRBJ1-6; 11 bases line up with TRBD1. This sequence originates from a woman aged 50 to 65 with active or convalescent COVID-19. In DNA form, the CDR3 reads TGTGCCAGCAGCGCAGGGACAGGGGGTGGATCACCCCTCCACTTT. Residues: CASSAGTGGGSPLHF.